The source of this TCR beta chain is a study of cytomegalovirus exposure and HLA in healthy donors. Broader study findings: A few CMV-associated chains proved CMV antigen-specific in vitro.

Note on this clone: Its antigen remains unknown.

With 0 bases removed from V and 6 bases from J, the gap between germline ends came to 9 bases. This CDR3 has 14 residues. Germline V CDR1 and CDR2: SGHRS, YFSETQ. Assay: immunoSEQ multiplex PCR; the TCRdb copy retains only in-frame clones and omits some. The sample has some 150,000 clones, approximately 94% seen once; the top ten hold 1.5% to 2%. The V and J genes are TRBV5-1 and TRBJ1-4, with D possibly matching TRBD1 (6 bases). The sample consisted of PBMCs. This TCR derives from a man aged 18 to 30 in good health and CMV-seropositive. The CDR3 region is CASSLGTADEKLFF. CDR3 DNA: TGCGCCAGCAGCTTGGGGACAGCAGATGAAAAACTGTTTTTT.